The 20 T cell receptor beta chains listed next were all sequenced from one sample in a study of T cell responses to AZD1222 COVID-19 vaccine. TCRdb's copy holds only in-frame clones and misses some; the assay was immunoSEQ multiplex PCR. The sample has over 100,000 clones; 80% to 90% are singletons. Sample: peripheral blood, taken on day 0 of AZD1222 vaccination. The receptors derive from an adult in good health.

This CDR3 is CASSHFDRVTGNTIYF. The CDR3 nucleotides are TGTGCCAGCAGCCACTTTGACAGGGTTACTGGAAACACCATATATTTT. The chain uses TRBV3-1 (or the pseudogene TRBV3-2) and TRBJ1-3; TRBD1 matches at 7 bases. J gave up 2 bases and V 3 bases, and 7 bases lay outside the gene matches. The V gene's germline CDR1 is LGHDT and CDR2 YNNKEL (reference sequence). The CDR3 consists of 16 residues.

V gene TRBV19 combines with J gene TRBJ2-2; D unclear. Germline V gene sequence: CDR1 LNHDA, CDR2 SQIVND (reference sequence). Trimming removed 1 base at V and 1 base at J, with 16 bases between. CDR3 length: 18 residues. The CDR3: CASSIGLFRGRNTGELFF. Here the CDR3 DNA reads TGTGCCAGTAGTATAGGACTTTTCAGAGGCCGGAACACCGGGGAGCTGTTTTTT.

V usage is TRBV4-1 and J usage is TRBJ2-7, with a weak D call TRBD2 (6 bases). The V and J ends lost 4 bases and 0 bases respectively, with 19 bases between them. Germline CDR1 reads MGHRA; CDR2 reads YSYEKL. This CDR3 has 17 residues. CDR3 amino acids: CASSLLGGGTPSYEQYF. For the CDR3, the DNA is TGCGCCAGCAGCCTCCTGGGCGGCGGGACCCCCTCCTACGAGCAGTACTTC.

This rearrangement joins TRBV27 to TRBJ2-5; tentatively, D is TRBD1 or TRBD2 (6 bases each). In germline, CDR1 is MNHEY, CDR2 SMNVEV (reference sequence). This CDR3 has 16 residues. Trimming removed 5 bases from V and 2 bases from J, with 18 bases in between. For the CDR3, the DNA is TGTGCCAGCAGTCTATGGGGGGCTAGCGAACAAGAGACCCAGTACTTC. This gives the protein CASSLWGASEQETQYF.

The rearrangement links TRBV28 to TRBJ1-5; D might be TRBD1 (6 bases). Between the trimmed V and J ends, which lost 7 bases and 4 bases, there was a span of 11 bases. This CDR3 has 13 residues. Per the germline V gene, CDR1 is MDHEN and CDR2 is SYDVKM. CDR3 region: CASTTGWNQPQHF. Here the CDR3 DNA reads TGTGCCAGCACCACAGGGTGGAATCAGCCCCAGCATTTT.

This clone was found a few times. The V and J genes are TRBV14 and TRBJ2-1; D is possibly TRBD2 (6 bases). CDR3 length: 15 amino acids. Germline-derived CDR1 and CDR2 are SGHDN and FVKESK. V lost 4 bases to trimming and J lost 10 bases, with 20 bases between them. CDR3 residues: CASSPPGLASREQFF. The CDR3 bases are TGTGCCAGCAGCCCTCCGGGACTGGCTAGTCGAGAGCAGTTCTTC.

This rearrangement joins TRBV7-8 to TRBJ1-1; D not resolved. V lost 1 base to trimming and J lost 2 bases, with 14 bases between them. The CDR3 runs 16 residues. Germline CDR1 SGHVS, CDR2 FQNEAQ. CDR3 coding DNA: TGTGCCAGCAGCTTAGAAGGGTTGGGAGTAAACACTGAAGCTTTCTTT. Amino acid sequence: CASSLEGLGVNTEAFF.

CDR3 nucleotides: TGTGCCAGCAGTACGGGACTAGCGGGAAACAATGAGCAGTTCTTC. Its protein is CASSTGLAGNNEQFF. The V call is TRBV28, the J call TRBJ2-1; 13 bases line up with TRBD2. The CDR3 is made up of 15 amino acids. Germline CDR1 reads MDHEN; CDR2 reads SYDVKM. J was trimmed by 5 bases and V by 5 bases; bases with no gene match: 3. Drawing the rest from reference TRBV28 and TRBJ2-1, the complete variable domain is DVKVTQSSRYLVKRTGEKVFLECVQDMDHENMFWYRQDPGLGLRLIYFSYDVKMKEKGDIPEGYSVSREKKERFSLILESASTNQTSMYLCASSTGLAGNNEQFFGPGTRLTVL.

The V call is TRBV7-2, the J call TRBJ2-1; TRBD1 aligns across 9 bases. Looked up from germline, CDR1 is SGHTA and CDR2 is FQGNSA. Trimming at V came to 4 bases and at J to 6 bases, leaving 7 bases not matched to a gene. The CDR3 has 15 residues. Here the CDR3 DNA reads TGTGCCAGCAGCTCACAGGGGGCGCTTCTCAATGAGCAGTTCTTC. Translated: CASSSQGALLNEQFF.

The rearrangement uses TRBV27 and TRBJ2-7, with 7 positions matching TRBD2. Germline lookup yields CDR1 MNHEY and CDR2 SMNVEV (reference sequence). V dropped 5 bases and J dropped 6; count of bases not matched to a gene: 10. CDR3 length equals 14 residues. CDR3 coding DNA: TGTGCCAGCAGTAGGGAGGGAGGGGCCCTCGAGCAGTACTTC. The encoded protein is CASSREGGALEQYF.

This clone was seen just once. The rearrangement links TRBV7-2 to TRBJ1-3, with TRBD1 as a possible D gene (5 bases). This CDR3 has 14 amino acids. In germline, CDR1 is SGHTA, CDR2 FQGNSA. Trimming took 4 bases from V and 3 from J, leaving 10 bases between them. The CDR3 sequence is CASSSGFNGNTIYF. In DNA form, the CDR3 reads TGTGCCAGCAGCTCAGGGTTCAATGGAAACACCATATATTTT.

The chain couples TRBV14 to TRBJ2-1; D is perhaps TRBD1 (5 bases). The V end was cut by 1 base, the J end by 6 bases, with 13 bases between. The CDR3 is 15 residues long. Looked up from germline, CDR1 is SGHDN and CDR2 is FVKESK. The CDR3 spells CASSQAMGPGNEQFF. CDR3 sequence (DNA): TGTGCCAGCAGCCAAGCCATGGGGCCGGGCAATGAGCAGTTCTTC.

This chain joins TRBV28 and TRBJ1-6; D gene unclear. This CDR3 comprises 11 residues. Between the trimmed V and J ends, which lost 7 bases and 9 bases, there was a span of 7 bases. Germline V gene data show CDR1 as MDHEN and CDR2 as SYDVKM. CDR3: CASTGGSPLHF. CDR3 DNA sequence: TGTGCCAGCACCGGAGGTTCACCCCTCCACTTT.

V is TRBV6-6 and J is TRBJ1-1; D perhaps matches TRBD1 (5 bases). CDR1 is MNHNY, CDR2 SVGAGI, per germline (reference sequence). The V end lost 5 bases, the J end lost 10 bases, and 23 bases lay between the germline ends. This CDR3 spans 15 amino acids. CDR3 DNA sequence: TGTGCCAGCAGTCCCCTCACCGGGACGGCGAGGATAGCTTTCTTT. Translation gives CASSPLTGTARIAFF.

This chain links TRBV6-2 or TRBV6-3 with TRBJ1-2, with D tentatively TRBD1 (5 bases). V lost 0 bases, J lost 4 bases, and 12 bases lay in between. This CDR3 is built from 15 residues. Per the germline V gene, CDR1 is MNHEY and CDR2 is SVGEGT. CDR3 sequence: CASSYSGQDLYGYTF. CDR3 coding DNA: TGTGCCAGCAGTTACTCGGGGCAGGACCTCTATGGCTACACCTTC.

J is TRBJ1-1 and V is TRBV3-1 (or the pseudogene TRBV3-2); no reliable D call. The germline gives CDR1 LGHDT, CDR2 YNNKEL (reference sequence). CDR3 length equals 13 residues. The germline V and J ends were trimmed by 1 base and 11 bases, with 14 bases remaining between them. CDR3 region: CASSQGPKAHAFF. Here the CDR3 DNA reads TGTGCCAGCAGCCAAGGACCCAAGGCTCACGCTTTCTTT.

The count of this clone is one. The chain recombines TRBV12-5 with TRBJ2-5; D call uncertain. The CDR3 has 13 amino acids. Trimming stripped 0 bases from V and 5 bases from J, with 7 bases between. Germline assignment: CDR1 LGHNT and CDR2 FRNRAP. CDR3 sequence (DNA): TGTGCTAGTGGTTTGGTACAGAAGGAGACCCAGTACTTC. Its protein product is CASGLVQKETQYF.

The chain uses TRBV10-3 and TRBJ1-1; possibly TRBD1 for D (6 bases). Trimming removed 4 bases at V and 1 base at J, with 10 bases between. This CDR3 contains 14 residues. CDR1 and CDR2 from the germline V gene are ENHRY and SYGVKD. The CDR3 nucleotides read TGTGCCATCAGTGGTACAGGGACGAACACTGAAGCTTTCTTT. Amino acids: CAISGTGTNTEAFF.

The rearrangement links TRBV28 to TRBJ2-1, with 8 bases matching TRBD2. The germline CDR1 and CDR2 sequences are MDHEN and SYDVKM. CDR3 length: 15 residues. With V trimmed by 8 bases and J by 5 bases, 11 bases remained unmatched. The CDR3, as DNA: TGTGCCAGCGGGGACTTGCGGGAGGCCAACAATGAGCAGTTCTTC. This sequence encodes CASGDLREANNEQFF. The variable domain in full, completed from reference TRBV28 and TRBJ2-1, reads DVKVTQSSRYLVKRTGEKVFLECVQDMDHENMFWYRQDPGLGLRLIYFSYDVKMKEKGDIPEGYSVSREKKERFSLILESASTNQTSMYLCASGDLREANNEQFFGPGTRLTVL.

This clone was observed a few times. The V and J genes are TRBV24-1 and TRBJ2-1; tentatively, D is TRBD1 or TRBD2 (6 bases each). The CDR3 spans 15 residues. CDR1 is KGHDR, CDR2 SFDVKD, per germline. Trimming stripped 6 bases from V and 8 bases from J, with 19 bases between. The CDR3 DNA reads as TGTGCCACCAGTAAGGGGTGGGGGGCAATCCATGAGCAGTTCTTC. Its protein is CATSKGWGAIHEQFF.